A single sample gave rise to the 11 T cell receptor beta chains below, sequenced in a study of human T cells and chemical hapten exposure. A single record per CDR3 protein comes from TCRdb applying MiXCR to the RACE reads. The sample contains roughly 75,000 distinct CDR3 sequences, approximately 8.6% of which appear only once. Time point described: healthy volunteer bleed at 6 weeks. Extraction of total RNA was performed on unfractionated whole blood. Material for sequencing was whole blood. The source is a female donor in good health. Some clones in this sample may be carry-over from other donors' samples.

The V gene is TRBV28, the J gene TRBJ2-7; no clear D. This CDR3 spans 12 amino acids. V gave up 6 bases and J gave up 2 bases, with 8 bases separating them. From germline, CDR1 is MDHEN and CDR2 SYDVKM. This CDR3 is CASSLTTYEQYF. As DNA, the CDR3 is TGTGCCAGCAGCCTTACAACCTACGAGCAGTACTTC.

In this sample, this clonotype turned up a few times. V usage is TRBV29-1 and J usage is TRBJ1-1, with D perhaps matching TRBD1 (5 bases). The CDR3 runs to 14 residues. Germline-derived CDR1 and CDR2 are SQVTM and ANQGSEA. V dropped 3 bases and J dropped 1 base, with 12 bases sitting between them. CDR3 coding DNA: TGCAGCGTTGAGCTACAGGAGAGGAACACTGAAGCTTTCTTT. Residues: CSVELQERNTEAFF.

The chain links TRBV6-5 to TRBJ2-2, with 7 bases that match TRBD2. The CDR3 contains 16 residues. Germline loops: CDR1 MNHEY, CDR2 SVGAGI. J was trimmed by 4 bases and V by 6 bases; bases with no gene match: 11. CDR3 sequence (DNA): TGTGCCAGCAGCCCAAGGGGAGGGTGGGGCACCGGGGAGCTGTTTTTT. Protein: CASSPRGGWGTGELFF.

This clonotype was picked up many times. The chain uses TRBV5-6 and TRBJ2-7; D is uncertain. Germline V lookup: CDR1 SGHDT, CDR2 YYEEEE. The CDR3 extends over 13 amino acids. Trimming shortened V by 4 bases and J by 3 bases, and 11 bases separated the two germline ends. CDR3 sequence reads: CASSPTDNYEQYF. The CDR3 nucleotides are TGTGCCAGCAGCCCGACGGATAACTACGAGCAGTACTTC.

This clonotype was picked up many times. This chain joins TRBV6-6 and TRBJ2-1; D may be TRBD2 (5 bases). The V end lost 4 bases, the J end lost 4 bases, and 8 bases lay between the germline ends. Germline assignment: CDR1 MNHNY and CDR2 SVGAGI (reference sequence). The CDR3 spans 13 residues. The CDR3 DNA is TGTGCCAGCAGTTGGAGGAGGTACAATGAGCAGTTCTTC. Translating it yields CASSWRRYNEQFF.

This clonotype has a handful of counts. The CDR3 bases are TGCGCCAGCAGCTTGCAGGGTCCCACAGATACGCAGTATTTT. It translates to CASSLQGPTDTQYF. V gene TRBV5-1 combines with J gene TRBJ2-3; tentatively, D is TRBD1 (5 bases). This CDR3 is 14 amino acids long. Germline lookup yields CDR1 SGHRS and CDR2 YFSETQ. V was clipped by 1 base and J by 2 bases, with 8 bases between them.

This clonotype was detected ten times or more. The chain uses TRBV11-2 and TRBJ1-1; D unresolved. The CDR3 is 11 residues long. Trimming removed 5 bases at V and 11 bases at J, with 12 bases between. CDR1 is SGHAT, CDR2 FQNNGV, per germline. The CDR3 DNA follows: TGTGCCAGCAGCACAGCCCCAGTGGCTTTCTTT. Amino acids: CASSTAPVAFF.

For this clonotype: A much larger clone lies one base from this, so it may be a read error. Written as DNA, the CDR3 is TGTGCCAGCAGCTCGCCCCCCACCCGCAGGGGTACAGATACGCAGTATTTT. Its translation is CASSSPPTRRGTDTQYF. This chain joins TRBV7-8 and TRBJ2-3; maybe TRBD1 (6 bases). The CDR3 covers 17 residues. Germline loops: CDR1 SGHVS, CDR2 FQNEAQ. Trimming took off 4 bases at V and 3 bases at J, with 20 bases between the two ends. The whole variable domain, remainder taken from reference TRBV7-8 and TRBJ2-3, is GAGVSQSPRYKVAKRGQDVALRCDPISGHVSLFWYQQALGQGPEFLTYFQNEAQLDKSGLPSDRFFAERPEGSVSTLKIQRTQQEDSAVYLCASSSPPTRRGTDTQYFGPGTRLTVL.

Concerning this clonotype itself: One junction end disagrees with the germline gene, perhaps due to a read error. The chain combines TRBV28 with TRBJ1-4; D not resolved. CDR3 length: 12 amino acids. Germline loops: CDR1 MDHEN, CDR2 SYDVKM. DNA for the CDR3: TGTGCCAGCACAACCCCGTGGGGAAAACTTTTTTTT. The encoded protein is CASTTPWGKLFF.

This clonotype was counted only a few times. The rearrangement joins TRBV7-9 to TRBJ2-1, with 11 bases matching TRBD2. The CDR3 loop spans 20 amino acids. Trimming cost V 7 bases and J 2 bases; bases outside gene matches: 19. Germline-derived CDR1 and CDR2 are SEHNR and FQNEAQ (reference sequence). CDR3 nucleotides: TGTGCCAGCACCGCCCTGGCTAGCGGGGGGCCACCTCTCACCTACAATGAGCAGTTCTTC. It codes for CASTALASGGPPLTYNEQFF.

This clonotype was detected many times. V is TRBV28 and J is TRBJ2-3; D might be TRBD1 or TRBD2, each matching 6 bases. Looked up from germline, CDR1 is MDHEN and CDR2 is SYDVKM. V shed 3 bases and J shed 6 bases, with 16 bases lying between them. This CDR3 contains 15 residues. Here the CDR3 reads CASSFRGLPSDTQYF. The CDR3 nucleotides read TGTGCCAGCAGTTTTCGGGGGCTTCCCTCGGATACGCAGTATTTT.